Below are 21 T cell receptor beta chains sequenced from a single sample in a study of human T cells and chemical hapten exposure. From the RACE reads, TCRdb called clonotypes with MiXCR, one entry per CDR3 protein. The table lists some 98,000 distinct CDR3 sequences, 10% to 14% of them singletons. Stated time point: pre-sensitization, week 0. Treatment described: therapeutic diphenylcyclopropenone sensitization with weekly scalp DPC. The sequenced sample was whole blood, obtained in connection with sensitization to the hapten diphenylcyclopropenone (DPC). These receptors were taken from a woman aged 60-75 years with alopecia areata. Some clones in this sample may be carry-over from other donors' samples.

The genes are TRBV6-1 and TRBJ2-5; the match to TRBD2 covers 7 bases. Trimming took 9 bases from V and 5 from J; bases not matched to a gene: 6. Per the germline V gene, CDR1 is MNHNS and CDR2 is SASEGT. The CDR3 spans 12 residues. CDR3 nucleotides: TGTGCCAGTGGGGGGGACGGGGAGACCCAGTACTTC. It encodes CASGGDGETQYF.

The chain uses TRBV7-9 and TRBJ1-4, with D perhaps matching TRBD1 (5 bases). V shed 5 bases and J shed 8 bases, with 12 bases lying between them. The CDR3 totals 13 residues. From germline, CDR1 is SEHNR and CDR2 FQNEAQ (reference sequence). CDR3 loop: CASSLGAWEKLFF. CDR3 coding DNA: TGTGCCAGCAGCCTAGGGGCGTGGGAAAAACTGTTTTTT.

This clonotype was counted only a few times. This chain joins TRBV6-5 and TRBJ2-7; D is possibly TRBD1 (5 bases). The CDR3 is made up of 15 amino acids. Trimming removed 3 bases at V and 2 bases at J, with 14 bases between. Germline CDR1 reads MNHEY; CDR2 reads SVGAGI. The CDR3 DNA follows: TGTGCCAGCAGTTATCATCGGCAGGGCGCCTACGAGCAGTACTTC. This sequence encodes CASSYHRQGAYEQYF.

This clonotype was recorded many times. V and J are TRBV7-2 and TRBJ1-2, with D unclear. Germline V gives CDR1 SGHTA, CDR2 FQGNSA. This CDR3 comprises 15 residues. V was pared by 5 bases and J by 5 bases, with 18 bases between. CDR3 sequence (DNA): TGTGCCAGCAGCCTAAACGCAGGTCTAGAGTATGGCTACACCTTC. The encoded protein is CASSLNAGLEYGYTF.

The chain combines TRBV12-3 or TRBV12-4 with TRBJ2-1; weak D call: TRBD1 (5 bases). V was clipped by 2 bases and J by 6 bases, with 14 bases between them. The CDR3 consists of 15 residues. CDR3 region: CASSLRQGRSNEQFF. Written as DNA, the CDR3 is TGTGCCAGCAGTTTAAGGCAGGGTCGGTCCAATGAGCAGTTCTTC.

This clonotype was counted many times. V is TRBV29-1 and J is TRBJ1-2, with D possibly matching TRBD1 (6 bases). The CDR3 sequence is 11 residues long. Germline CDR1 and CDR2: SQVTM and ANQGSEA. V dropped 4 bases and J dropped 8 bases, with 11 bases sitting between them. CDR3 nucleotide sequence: TGCAGCGTTGGGGGGGCGCAAGGCTACACCTTC. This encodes CSVGGAQGYTF. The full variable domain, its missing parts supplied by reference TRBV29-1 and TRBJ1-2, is SAVISQKPSRDICQRGTSLTIQCQVDSQVTMMFWYRQQPGQSLTLIATANQGSEATYESGFVIDKFPISRPNLTFSTLTVSNMSPEDSSIYLCSVGGAQGYTFGSGTRLTVV.

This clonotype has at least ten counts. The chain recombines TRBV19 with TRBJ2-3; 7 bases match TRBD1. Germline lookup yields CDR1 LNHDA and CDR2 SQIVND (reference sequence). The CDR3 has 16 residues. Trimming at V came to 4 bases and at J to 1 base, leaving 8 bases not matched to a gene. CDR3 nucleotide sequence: TGTGCCAGTAGTACCACAGGGGCGGCGGGCACAGATACGCAGTATTTT. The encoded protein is CASSTTGAAGTDTQYF. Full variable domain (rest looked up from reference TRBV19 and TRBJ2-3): DGGITQSPKYLFRKEGQNVTLSCEQNLNHDAMYWYRQDPGQGLRLIYYSQIVNDFQKGDIAEGYSVSREKKESFPLTVTSAQKNPTAFYLCASSTTGAAGTDTQYFGPGTRLTVL.

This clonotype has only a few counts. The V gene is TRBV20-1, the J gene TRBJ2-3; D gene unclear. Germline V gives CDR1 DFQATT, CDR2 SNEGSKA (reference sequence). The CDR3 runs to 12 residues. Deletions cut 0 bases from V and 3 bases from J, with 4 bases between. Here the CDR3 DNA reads TGCAGTGCTAGAGATCATACAGATACGCAGTATTTT. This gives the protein CSARDHTDTQYF.

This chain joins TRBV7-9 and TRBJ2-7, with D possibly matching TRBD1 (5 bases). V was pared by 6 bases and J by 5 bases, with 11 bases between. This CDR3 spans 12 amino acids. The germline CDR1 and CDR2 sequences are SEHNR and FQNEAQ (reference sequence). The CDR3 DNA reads TGTGCCAGCAGACAGGCGCAGGACGAGCAGTACTTC. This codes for CASRQAQDEQYF.

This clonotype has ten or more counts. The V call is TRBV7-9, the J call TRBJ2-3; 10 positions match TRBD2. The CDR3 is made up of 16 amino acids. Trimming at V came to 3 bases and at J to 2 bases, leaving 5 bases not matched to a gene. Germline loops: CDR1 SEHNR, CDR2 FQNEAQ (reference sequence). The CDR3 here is CASSFTSGESTDTQYF. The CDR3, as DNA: TGTGCCAGCAGCTTCACTAGCGGGGAATCCACAGATACGCAGTATTTT.

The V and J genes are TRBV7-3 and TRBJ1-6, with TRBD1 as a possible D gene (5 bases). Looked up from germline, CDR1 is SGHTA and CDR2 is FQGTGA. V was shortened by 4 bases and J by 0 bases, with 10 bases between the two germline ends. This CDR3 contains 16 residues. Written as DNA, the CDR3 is TGTGCCAGCAGCTCCCGCGGGGCCTCCTATAATTCACCCCTCCACTTT. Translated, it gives CASSSRGASYNSPLHF.

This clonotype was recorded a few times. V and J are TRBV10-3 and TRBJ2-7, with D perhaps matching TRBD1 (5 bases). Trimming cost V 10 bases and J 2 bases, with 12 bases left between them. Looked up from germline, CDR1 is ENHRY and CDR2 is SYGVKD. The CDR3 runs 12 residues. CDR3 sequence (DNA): TGTGCCACGCAGGGAACAACCTACGAGCAGTACTTC. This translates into CATQGTTYEQYF.

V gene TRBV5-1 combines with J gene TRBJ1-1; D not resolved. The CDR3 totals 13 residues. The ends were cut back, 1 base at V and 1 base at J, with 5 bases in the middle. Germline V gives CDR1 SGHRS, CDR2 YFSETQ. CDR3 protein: CASSLSTNTEAFF. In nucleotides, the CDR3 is TGCGCCAGCAGCTTGTCTACGAACACTGAAGCTTTCTTT.

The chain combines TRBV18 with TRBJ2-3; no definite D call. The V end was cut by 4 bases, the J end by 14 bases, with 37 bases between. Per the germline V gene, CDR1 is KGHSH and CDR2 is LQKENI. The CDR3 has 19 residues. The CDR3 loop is CASSLRSRDTLQWVLRLYF. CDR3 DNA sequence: TGTGCCAGCTCACTTCGTTCCAGAGATACCCTGCAGTGGGTTTTAAGGCTGTATTTT.

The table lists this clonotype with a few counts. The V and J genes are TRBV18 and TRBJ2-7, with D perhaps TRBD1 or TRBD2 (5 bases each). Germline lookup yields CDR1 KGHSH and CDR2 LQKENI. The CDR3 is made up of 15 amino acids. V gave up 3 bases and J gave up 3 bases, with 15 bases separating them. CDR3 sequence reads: CASSPPGRLRYEQYF. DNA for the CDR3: TGTGCCAGCTCACCCCCGGGACGCCTTCGCTACGAGCAGTACTTC.

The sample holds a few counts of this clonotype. The CDR3 region is CASSQVGGGTNTQYF. For the CDR3, the DNA is TGCGCCAGCAGCCAAGTGGGGGGTGGGACGAATACGCAGTATTTT. The chain combines TRBV4-1 with TRBJ2-3; the D gene is possibly TRBD2 (6 bases). CDR1 MGHRA and CDR2 YSYEKL come from the germline V gene. With 1 base removed from V and 7 bases from J, the gap between germline ends came to 15 bases. The CDR3 runs to 15 residues.

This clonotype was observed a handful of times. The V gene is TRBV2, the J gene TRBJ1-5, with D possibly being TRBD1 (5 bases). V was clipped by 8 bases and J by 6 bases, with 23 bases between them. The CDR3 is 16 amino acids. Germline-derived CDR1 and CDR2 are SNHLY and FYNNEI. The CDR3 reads CASSIPGPPVGQPQHF. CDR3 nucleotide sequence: TGTGCCAGCTCCATCCCAGGGCCGCCTGTGGGTCAGCCCCAGCATTTT.

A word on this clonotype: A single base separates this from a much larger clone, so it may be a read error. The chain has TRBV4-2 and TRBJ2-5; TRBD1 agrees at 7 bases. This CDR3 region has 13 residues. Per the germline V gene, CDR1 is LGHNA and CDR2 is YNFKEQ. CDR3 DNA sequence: TGTGCCAACAGCCAGGGGGACGGAGAGACCCAGTACTTC. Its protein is CANSQGDGETQYF.

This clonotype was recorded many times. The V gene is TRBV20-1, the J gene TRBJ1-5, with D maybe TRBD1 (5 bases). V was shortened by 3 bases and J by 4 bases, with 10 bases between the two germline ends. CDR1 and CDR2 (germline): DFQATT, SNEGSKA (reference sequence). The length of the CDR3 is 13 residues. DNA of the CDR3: TGCAGTGCTAGCGGTGGGACTAATCAGCCCCAGCATTTT. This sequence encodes CSASGGTNQPQHF.

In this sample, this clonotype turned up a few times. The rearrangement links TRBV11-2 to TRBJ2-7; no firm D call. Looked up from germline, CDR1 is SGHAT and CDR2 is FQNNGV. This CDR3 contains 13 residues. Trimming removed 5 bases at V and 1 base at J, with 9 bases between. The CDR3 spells CASSQDPSYEQYF. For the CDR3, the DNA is TGTGCCAGCAGCCAGGACCCATCCTACGAGCAGTACTTC.

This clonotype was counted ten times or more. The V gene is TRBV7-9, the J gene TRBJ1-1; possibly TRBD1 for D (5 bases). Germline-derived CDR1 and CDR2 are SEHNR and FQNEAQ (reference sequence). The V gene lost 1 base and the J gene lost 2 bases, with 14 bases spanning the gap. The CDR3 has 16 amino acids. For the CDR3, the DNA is TGTGCCAGCAGCTTAGGTCTGGGGCGGACCAACACTGAAGCTTTCTTT. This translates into CASSLGLGRTNTEAFF.